Listed below are T cell receptor beta chains from one sample, sequenced in a study of blood T cell repertoires in COVID-19. Some clones are missing from TCRdb's copy, which holds only in-frame ones; the method was immunoSEQ multiplex PCR. The sample has about 150,000 clones, 75% to 80% seen once. The sequencing sample was made of peripheral blood. The receptors originated from a man at least 80 years old with acute or convalescent COVID-19. Each CDR3 is given with its conserved first and last residue. A D gene is named only where the DNA matches it firmly. Not all rows give a size; the values are once, few, many and, for expanded clones, a class.

length: 19
size: .
J: TRBJ2-7
V: TRBV3-1/TRBV3-2
D: .
DNA: TGTGCCAGCAGCTCACACCCAACCGAGCCGGTACAGGGTGGGAACGAGCAGTACTTC
CDR3: CASSSHPTEPVQGGNEQYF

length: 14
size: .
J: TRBJ1-3
V: TRBV18
D: .
DNA: TGTGCCAGCTCACCGGGCGGGCCTGGAAACACCATATATTTT
CDR3: CASSPGGPGNTIYF

length: 15
size: .
J: TRBJ2-5
V: TRBV28
D: .
DNA: TGTGCCAGCAGAGGGGACGCGGGAATCCAAGAGACCCAGTACTTC
CDR3: CASRGDAGIQETQYF

length: 14
size: few
J: TRBJ1-3
V: TRBV7-2
D: .
DNA: TGTGCCAGCAGCTTGGTGCTTGAGGGAAACACCATATATTTT
CDR3: CASSLVLEGNTIYF

length: 14
size: .
J: TRBJ1-6
V: TRBV10-3
D: TRBD1
DNA: TGTGCCATCACTCCGGGACAGGGGAATTCACCCCTCCACTTT
CDR3: CAITPGQGNSPLHF

length: 15
size: .
J: TRBJ2-1
V: TRBV5-1
D: .
DNA: TGCGCCAGCAGCCCGGGACTTCTGACCGGCAATGAGCAGTTCTTC
CDR3: CASSPGLLTGNEQFF

length: 16
size: .
J: TRBJ2-5
V: TRBV5-1
D: TRBD1
DNA: TGCGCCAGCAGCCCCCAGGGACAGGGAGAAGGGGAGACCCAGTACTTC
CDR3: CASSPQGQGEGETQYF

length: 13
size: .
J: TRBJ2-5
V: TRBV5-4
D: .
DNA: TGTGCCAGCAGCGTGACAGGAGGAGAGACCCAGTACTTC
CDR3: CASSVTGGETQYF

length: 13
size: few
J: TRBJ1-4
V: TRBV14
D: .
DNA: TGTGCCAGCAGCCGAGGATCTAATGAAAAACTGTTTTTT
CDR3: CASSRGSNEKLFF

length: 15
size: .
J: TRBJ1-2
V: TRBV27
D: .
DNA: TGTGCCAGCAGTCCATCCAGGGTAGTGGACTATGGCTACACCTTC
CDR3: CASSPSRVVDYGYTF

length: 13
size: once
J: TRBJ1-1
V: TRBV2
D: .
DNA: TGTGCCAGCAGTGGGGGCATTAACACTGAAGCTTTCTTT
CDR3: CASSGGINTEAFF

length: 15
size: .
J: TRBJ2-1
V: TRBV5-1
D: TRBD1
DNA: TGCGCCAGCAGCTTAGGACAGGGGGCGCCCAATGAGCAGTTCTTC
CDR3: CASSLGQGAPNEQFF

length: 16
size: .
J: TRBJ2-3
V: TRBV5-4
D: .
DNA: TGTGCCAGCAGCCTACCGGGACGGTGGGGGCGGGATACGCAGTATTTT
CDR3: CASSLPGRWGRDTQYF

length: 15
size: .
J: TRBJ2-4
V: TRBV6-2/TRBV6-3
D: .
DNA: TGTGCCAGCAGTTACGTTGCGGGGGCCGGGGGCATTCAGTACTTC
CDR3: CASSYVAGAGGIQYF

length: 12
size: once
J: TRBJ2-5
V: TRBV11-3
D: .
DNA: TGTGCCAGCAGCTCAATCCAAGAGACCCAGTACTTC
CDR3: CASSSIQETQYF

length: 15
size: .
J: TRBJ2-3
V: TRBV4-1
D: TRBD2
DNA: TGCGCCAGCAGCTTTAGCGGGGGTGTTGCAGATACGCAGTATTTT
CDR3: CASSFSGGVADTQYF

length: 17
size: .
J: TRBJ2-1
V: TRBV11-3
D: TRBD1
DNA: TGTGCCAGCAGCTTGGGCGTGACAGGGGTTGTTGGGGATGAGCAGTTCTTC
CDR3: CASSLGVTGVVGDEQFF

length: 15
size: .
J: TRBJ1-2
V: TRBV6-5
D: TRBD1
DNA: TGTGCCAGCGCCGGGACAGGGGGTTTCAGCTATGGCTACACCTTC
CDR3: CASAGTGGFSYGYTF

length: 16
size: .
J: TRBJ1-5
V: TRBV19
D: TRBD1
DNA: TGTGCCAGTAGTACCAAATTGACAGGGGGGAATCAGCCCCAGCATTTT
CDR3: CASSTKLTGGNQPQHF

length: 15
size: .
J: TRBJ1-2
V: TRBV14
D: TRBD1
DNA: TGTGCCAGCAGCCAAGGACAGGGAAGGAGCTATGGCTACACCTTC
CDR3: CASSQGQGRSYGYTF

length: 12
size: few
J: TRBJ1-2
V: TRBV6-5
D: .
DNA: TGTGCCAGCACCGAGGGTTGGGGTGGCTACACCTTC
CDR3: CASTEGWGGYTF

length: 16
size: .
J: TRBJ2-7
V: TRBV5-4
D: TRBD2
DNA: TGTGCCAGCAGCTTGTCTTGGGGGGGGGACTCCTACGAGCAGTACTTC
CDR3: CASSLSWGGDSYEQYF